The 5 T cell receptor beta chains listed next were all sequenced from one sample in a study of blood T cells in healthy people across ages. PCR was performed a second time for about 7 to 11 cycles using a sample-barcoded 5' primer and a J-beta primer mix. One entry per CDR3 protein, called by TCRdb with MiXCR from the 5' RACE reads. This table holds roughly 1.7 million distinct CDR3 sequences, 30% to 40% found once. Sequencing was done on a sample of blood. These TCRs come from a woman in her twenties or thirties in good health.

The chain uses TRBV6-2 or TRBV6-3 and TRBJ2-2, with D perhaps matching TRBD1 or TRBD2 (5 bases each). The V end lost 7 bases, the J end lost 0 bases, and 15 bases lay between the germline ends. Germline V gene lookup returns CDR1 MNHEY and CDR2 SVGEGT. The CDR3 runs 16 residues. The CDR3 coding sequence is TGTGCCAGCACCACGTACGGGGCTACGAACACCGGGGAGCTGTTTTTT. It specifies CASTTYGATNTGELFF.

A remark on this clonotype: It may be a read error: a sequence one base away is much more abundant. The J gene is TRBJ2-7, the V gene TRBV12-3 or TRBV12-4; D may correspond to TRBD1 or TRBD2 (5 bases each). The CDR3 extends over 13 amino acids. In DNA, the CDR3 is TGTGTCAGCAGTGGATCCGGGGCTTACGAGCAGTACTTC. As protein: CVSSGSGAYEQYF.

This clonotype was recorded only once. Sequence at one end of the junction differs from germline and may be a read error. J is TRBJ2-5 and V is TRBV27; 7 bases are a match to TRBD2. Looked up from germline, CDR1 is MNHEY and CDR2 is SMNVEV (reference sequence). This CDR3 has 13 residues. The CDR3 bases are TGTGCCGGCAGTTTGGGGGGGAGAGAGACCCAGTACTTC. Residues: CAGSLGGRETQYF.

The chain combines TRBV6-5 with TRBJ2-1, with 9 bases that match TRBD2. V dropped 2 bases and J dropped 3; count of bases not matched to a gene: 2. Germline loops: CDR1 MNHEY, CDR2 SVGAGI. CDR3 length equals 15 residues. The CDR3 loop reads CASSYPSGDYNEQFF. The CDR3 DNA is TGTGCCAGCAGTTACCCTAGCGGGGACTACAATGAGCAGTTCTTC.

Only a few counts were recorded for this clonotype. This chain uses TRBV27 with TRBJ1-2; TRBD1 aligns across 9 bases. This CDR3 has 15 residues. Trimming cost V 5 bases and J 4 bases; bases outside gene matches: 8. Germline V gene sequence: CDR1 MNHEY, CDR2 SMNVEV (reference sequence). CDR3 residues: CASSPGTGTIYGYTF. CDR3 sequence (DNA): TGTGCCAGCAGTCCAGGGACAGGGACAATCTATGGCTACACCTTC.